Each of the 24 T cell receptor beta chains below was sequenced from the same sample in a study of PD-1 blockade in classical Hodgkin lymphoma. This sample's time point: cycle 4 day 1 (C4D1), after 6 weeks of nivolumab. With no exception, relapse followed autologous stem cell transplantation in all patients, and brentuximab vedotin exposure varied. The repertoire was sequenced with immunoSEQ multiplex PCR; TCRdb's copy has only in-frame clones and lacks some. The data contain over 75,000 clones, roughly nine tenths of them singletons. The material was peripheral blood mononuclear cells (PBMCs), obtained before the fourth cycle of nivolumab. Receptor source: a human donor with classical Hodgkin lymphoma.

The chain has TRBV6-1 and TRBJ2-5; a possible D gene is TRBD2 (5 bases). The last part of the DNA fits TRBJ2-7 better; the J call may be wrong. The germline V gene encodes CDR1 MNHNS and CDR2 SASEGT. This CDR3 is built from 13 residues. The CDR3 loop reads CASGRTFLYEQYF. The CDR3 DNA reads TGTGCCAGCGGGAGAACGTTCTTATACGAGCAGTACTTC.

The chain combines TRBV27 with TRBJ1-2; D might be TRBD1 (6 bases). V was shortened by 9 bases and J by 7 bases, with 9 bases between the two germline ends. Germline CDR1 and CDR2: MNHEY and SMNVEV (reference sequence). The CDR3 is made up of 10 amino acids. The CDR3 DNA sequence: TGTGCCAGAGGGGGAACTGGCTACACCTTC. This encodes CARGGTGYTF.

The table lists this clone with a few counts. The chain joins TRBV30 to TRBJ1-1; D not certain. CDR1 and CDR2 (germline): GTSNPN, SVGIG (reference sequence). The V end was cut by 3 bases, the J end by 6 bases, with 8 bases between. The CDR3 runs to 11 residues. CDR3 DNA: TGTGCCTGGAGCGATGGGCCTGAAGCTTTCTTT. Protein: CAWSDGPEAFF. The full variable domain, in which reference TRBV30 and TRBJ1-1 provide the parts outside the CDR3, is SQTIHQWPATLVQPVGSPLSLECTVEGTSNPNLYWYRQAAGRGLQLLFYSVGIGQISSEVPQNLSASRPQDRQFILSSKKLLLSDSGFYLCAWSDGPEAFFGQGTRLTVV.

The V and J genes are TRBV9 and TRBJ2-2, with D perhaps matching TRBD1 (7 bases). V shed 0 bases and J shed 4 bases, with 13 bases lying between them. The germline gives CDR1 SGDLS, CDR2 YYNGEE. The length of the CDR3 is 16 residues. CDR3 DNA: TGTGCCAGCAGCGTAGAGGCAGGGGGGCCCACCGGGGAGCTGTTTTTT. Translated, it gives CASSVEAGGPTGELFF.

The chain links TRBV5-4 to TRBJ2-5, with a weak D call TRBD2 (6 bases). Germline V CDR1 and CDR2: SGHNT, YYREEE (reference sequence). CDR3 length: 14 residues. The V end was cut by 2 bases, the J end by 2 bases, with 10 bases between. The CDR3: CASSLGTAQETQYF. CDR3 coding DNA: TGTGCCAGCAGCTTAGGGACTGCTCAAGAGACCCAGTACTTC.

The chain links TRBV30 to TRBJ2-2, with TRBD1 matching 8 bases. This CDR3 spans 14 amino acids. Per germline, CDR1 GTSNPN and CDR2 SVGIG (reference sequence). The ends lost 2 bases at V and 6 bases at J; junction bases unmatched: 5. The chain's CDR3 is CAWSLPQGAGELFF. CDR3 sequence (DNA): TGTGCCTGGAGTCTTCCACAGGGGGCCGGGGAGCTGTTTTTT.

V is TRBV10-3 and J is TRBJ2-2; TRBD1 agrees at 9 bases. CDR1 ENHRY and CDR2 SYGVKD come from the germline V gene. J gave up 2 bases and V 3 bases, and 4 bases lay outside the gene matches. There are 16 residues in the CDR3. The CDR3 DNA reads as TGTGCCATCAGTGACGGGACAGGGATAAACACCGGGGAGCTGTTTTTT. This translates into CAISDGTGINTGELFF.

The chain couples TRBV5-6 to TRBJ2-3, with 12 bases lining up with TRBD2. This CDR3 has 19 residues. In germline, CDR1 is SGHDT, CDR2 YYEEEE. J gave up 3 bases and V 0 bases, and 11 bases lay outside the gene matches. CDR3 bases: TGTGCCAGCAGCTTGGATCTGGCGATTCTAGCGGGGGGGACAGATACGCAGTATTTT. It translates to CASSLDLAILAGGTDTQYF.

The chain has TRBV4-2 and TRBJ2-7; D unclear. The CDR3 is made up of 16 amino acids. Germline-derived CDR1 and CDR2 are LGHNA and YNFKEQ. With 1 base removed from V and 0 bases from J, the gap between germline ends came to 13 bases. The CDR3: CASSQGPLGNSYEQYF. In nucleotides, the CDR3 is TGTGCCAGCAGCCAAGGGCCCTTAGGGAACTCCTACGAGCAGTACTTC.

The chain is built from TRBV30 and TRBJ2-5; no reliable D call. CDR1 and CDR2 (germline): GTSNPN, SVGIG (reference sequence). The CDR3 has 14 amino acids. The V end lost 0 bases, the J end lost 4 bases, and 12 bases lay between the germline ends. CDR3 amino acids: CAWSVHQVRETQYF. CDR3 DNA: TGTGCCTGGAGTGTACACCAAGTCCGAGAGACCCAGTACTTC.

This clone was observed a few times. This sequence joins TRBV11-2 and TRBJ1-6; 9 bases are a match to TRBD1. The V gene's germline CDR1 is SGHAT and CDR2 FQNNGV. This CDR3 region has 17 residues. With V trimmed by 6 bases and J by 5 bases, 11 bases remained unmatched. The CDR3 region is CASRDTKGQGHNSPLHF. The CDR3 nucleotides read TGTGCCAGCAGAGATACCAAGGGACAGGGTCATAATTCACCCCTCCACTTT.

The chain uses TRBV27 and TRBJ2-7, with 10 bases fitting TRBD2. CDR1 is MNHEY and CDR2 is SMNVEV in the germline V gene (reference sequence). Trimming at V came to 6 bases and at J to 2 bases, leaving 4 bases not matched to a gene. The CDR3 sequence is 14 residues long. In DNA, the CDR3 is TGTGCCAGCAGGCTAGCGGGGGACCCCTACGAGCAGTACTTC. Its translation is CASRLAGDPYEQYF.

This rearrangement joins TRBV7-9 to TRBJ1-4; TRBD1 aligns across 7 bases. Germline values: CDR1 SEHNR, CDR2 FQNEAQ (reference sequence). The V segment lost 6 bases and the J segment 8 bases; nucleotides outside the gene matches: 3. The CDR3 sequence is 12 residues long. In nucleotides, the CDR3 is TGTGCCAGCAGTTTGGGACAGGAAAAACTGTTTTTT. Translated: CASSLGQEKLFF.

V is TRBV7-9 and J is TRBJ2-1, with D perhaps TRBD2 (6 bases). The germline V and J ends were trimmed by 1 base and 7 bases, with 20 bases remaining between them. The CDR3 has 17 amino acids. Germline-derived CDR1 and CDR2 are SEHNR and FQNEAQ (reference sequence). The CDR3 DNA follows: TGTGCCAGCAGCTTAGGGTCGTGGCGGGGATGGTGGAATGAGCAGTTCTTC. Its translation: CASSLGSWRGWWNEQFF.

The chain has TRBV30 and TRBJ2-7; TRBD2 matches at 10 bases. Germline trimming cut 6 bases from V and 2 bases from J; bases unmatched to any gene: 4. This CDR3 is 13 amino acids long. CDR1 is GTSNPN and CDR2 is SVGIG in the germline V gene (reference sequence). The CDR3, as DNA: TGTGCCTGTGAGCGGGGGGGCCCCTACGAGCAGTACTTC. Encoded protein: CACERGGPYEQYF.

The CDR3 bases are TGTGCCAGCAGCTTCGCAGCGGGGGGGCATAAAGATACGCAGTATTTT. Encoded protein: CASSFAAGGHKDTQYF. The chain carries TRBV5-6 and TRBJ2-3, with 10 bases matching TRBD2. V lost 2 bases to trimming and J lost 5 bases; unmatched junction nucleotides: 8. Germline assignment: CDR1 SGHDT and CDR2 YYEEEE. The CDR3 has 16 amino acids. Based on the CDR3 plus reference TRBV5-6 and TRBJ2-3, the full variable domain is DAGVTQSPTHLIKTRGQQVTLRCSPKSGHDTVSWYQQALGQGPQFIFQYYEEEERQRGNFPDRFSGHQFPNYSSELNVNALLLGDSALYLCASSFAAGGHKDTQYFGPGTRLTVL.

CDR3 nucleotide sequence: TGCGCCAGCAGCCCTGGAAAGCTAGCCAAAAACATTCAGTACTTC. This encodes CASSPGKLAKNIQYF. The gene calls are TRBV5-1 and TRBJ2-4, with D unclear. This CDR3 region has 15 residues. The germline gives CDR1 SGHRS, CDR2 YFSETQ. Trimming left V 4 bases short and J 0 bases short, with 11 bases between.

The chain links TRBV19 to TRBJ1-6; 9 nucleotides line up with TRBD1. Germline lookup yields CDR1 LNHDA and CDR2 SQIVND (reference sequence). There are 16 residues in the CDR3. The J segment lost 7 bases and the V segment lost 7 bases, leaving 11 bases of the junction unmatched. CDR3 DNA sequence: TGTGCCAGTACCAAAGAACAGGGGGCGCACAATTCACCCCTCCACTTT. This gives the protein CASTKEQGAHNSPLHF.

Only a few counts were recorded for this clone. The chain has TRBV5-1 and TRBJ1-1; D may be TRBD1 (5 bases). In germline, CDR1 is SGHRS, CDR2 YFSETQ. CDR3 length equals 17 residues. The germline V and J ends were trimmed by 4 bases and 0 bases, with 19 bases remaining between them. The chain's CDR3 is CASSTSSFGAMNTEAFF. The CDR3 DNA reads as TGCGCCAGCAGCACCTCATCGTTTGGGGCCATGAACACTGAAGCTTTCTTT.

The rearrangement joins TRBV6-6 to TRBJ2-1; D may be TRBD1 (6 bases). V was pared by 0 bases and J by 5 bases, with 11 bases between. CDR1 and CDR2 from the germline V gene are MNHNY and SVGAGI (reference sequence). The CDR3 has 15 amino acids. The CDR3 nucleotides are TGTGCCAGCAGTTACTCGAGCGCAGGGGACAATGAGCAGTTCTTC. As protein: CASSYSSAGDNEQFF.

The genes are TRBV4-3 and TRBJ1-1; TRBD1 aligns across 7 bases. Germline V gene data show CDR1 as LGHNA and CDR2 as YSLEER. J gave up 3 bases and V 0 bases, and 10 bases lay outside the gene matches. The CDR3 runs to 17 residues. CDR3 coding DNA: TGCGCCAGCAGCCAAGATAATCGGGACAGCTCTTACACTGAAGCTTTCTTT. Translating it yields CASSQDNRDSSYTEAFF.

This chain joins TRBV28 and TRBJ1-1; a possible D gene is TRBD1 (6 bases). Germline lookup yields CDR1 MDHEN and CDR2 SYDVKM. Trimming took off 6 bases at V and 0 bases at J, with 20 bases between the two ends. The CDR3 totals 17 residues. As DNA, the CDR3 is TGTGCCAGCAGCCTCACAGCGGGGGGGGACATGAACACTGAAGCTTTCTTT. It is translated as CASSLTAGGDMNTEAFF.

The chain links TRBV10-2 to TRBJ1-4; a weak D match, TRBD1 (6 bases). This CDR3 comprises 13 residues. Trimming took off 8 bases at V and 6 bases at J, with 13 bases between the two ends. CDR1 and CDR2 from the germline V gene are WSHSY and SAAADI. The CDR3 nucleotides are TGCGCCAGCCGACAGGTGATTGATGAAAAACTGTTTTTT. Translation gives CASRQVIDEKLFF.

This clone was seen a single time. CDR3 protein: CASSPLTGPLNGYTF. Here the CDR3 DNA reads TGTGCCAGCAGCCCGTTGACAGGGCCCCTGAATGGCTACACCTTC. The chain is built from TRBV11-2 and TRBJ1-2; 7 bases map to TRBD1. Trimming at V came to 5 bases and at J to 6 bases, leaving 12 bases not matched to a gene. CDR3 length: 15 residues. The germline gives CDR1 SGHAT, CDR2 FQNNGV.